The present TCR beta chain was sequenced within a study of blood T cell repertoires in COVID-19. With 4 bases clipped from V and 5 bases from J, the junction kept 10 bases outside the gene matches. The V gene's germline CDR1 is KGHSH and CDR2 LQKENI. The CDR3 runs 15 residues. The data were produced by immunoSEQ multiplex PCR, yet TCRdb's version contains in-frame clones alone and is incomplete. The table records approximately 110,000 clones, 85% to 90% of them present only once. This rearrangement joins TRBV18 to TRBJ1-2, with TRBD1 matching over 7 bases. The TCR sequence derives from an elderly woman with acute or convalescent COVID-19. The source material was peripheral blood. This CDR3 is CASSLSTGERYGYTF. CDR3 DNA sequence: TGTGCCAGCTCACTCAGCACAGGGGAGCGGTATGGCTACACCTTC.